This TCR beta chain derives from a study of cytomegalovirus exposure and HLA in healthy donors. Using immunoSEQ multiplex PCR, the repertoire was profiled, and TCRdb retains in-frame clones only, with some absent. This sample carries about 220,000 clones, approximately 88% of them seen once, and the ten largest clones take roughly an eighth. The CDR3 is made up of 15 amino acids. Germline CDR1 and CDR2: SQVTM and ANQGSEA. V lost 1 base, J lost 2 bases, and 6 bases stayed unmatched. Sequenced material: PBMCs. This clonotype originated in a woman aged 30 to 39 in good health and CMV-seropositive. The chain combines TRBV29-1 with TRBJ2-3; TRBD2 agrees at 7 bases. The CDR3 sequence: CSVEVRRESTDTQYF. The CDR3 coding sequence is TGCAGCGTTGAAGTTAGGCGGGAGTCCACAGATACGCAGTATTTT.